The rows below give T cell receptor beta chains drawn from one sample of a study of neurological immune-mediated disorders. One entry per CDR3 protein results from TCRdb running MiXCR on the 5' RACE reads. Of roughly 56,000 distinct CDR3 sequences listed, about 10% are singletons. Source material: PBMCs. Receptors were obtained from a man in his sixties in good health. The CDR3 runs from the conserved cysteine through the conserved F or W. D genes are given only for firm matches. Some rows have no size entry. The others give once, few or many, or a class for an expanded clone.

V gene	J gene	D gene	clone size	CDR3 protein	CDR3 DNA
TRBV5-1	TRBJ2-5	.	many	CASSPLGENAPDGIGETQYF	TGCGCCAGCAGTCCGCTTGGGGAAAATGCCCCAGACGGGATTGGGGAGACCCAGTACTTC
TRBV5-1	TRBJ1-2	.	.	CASSFYICSAREVGQTNYGYTF	.
TRBV27	TRBJ2-2	.	.	CASSLRDTGEPFF	TGTGCCAGCAGTCTGCGCGACACCGGGGAGCCGTTTTTT
TRBV20-1	TRBJ1-2	.	many	CSAQSSEWEIPLNRYTF	TGCAGTGCCCAATCCAGTGAGTGGGAGATCCCTCTCAATCGCTACACCTTC
TRBV7-9	TRBJ2-3	.	many	CASSLGSLSSTDTQYF	TGTGCCAGCAGCTTGGGCAGCTTGAGTAGCACAGATACGCAGTATTTT
TRBV20-1	TRBJ2-1	TRBD2	medium-sized	CSARDRRGGADEQFF	TGCAGTGCTAGAGATCGACGCGGGGGGGCCGATGAGCAGTTCTTC
TRBV6-5	TRBJ1-4	TRBD1	many	CASSYSTGGFEKLFF	TGTGCCAGCAGTTACTCGACAGGGGGCTTTGAAAAACTGTTTTTT
TRBV2	TRBJ1-6	.	many	CASSEAGSYNSPLHF	TGTGCCAGCAGTGAGGCGGGGTCCTATAATTCACCCCTCCACTTT
TRBV6-5	TRBJ2-1	.	many	CASSLSLSGLEQFF	TGTGCCAGCAGTCTATCGCTGTCCGGGCTTGAGCAGTTCTTC
TRBV5-1	TRBJ1-1	.	many	CASGSRSFLWTRHQTSEAFF	.